These T cell receptor beta chains were read from a single sample in a study of cytomegalovirus exposure and HLA in healthy donors. Assay used: immunoSEQ multiplex PCR; TCRdb lists only in-frame clones, some missing. Of about 150,000 clones listed, 82% are singletons. The specimen was PBMCs. These receptors all come from a woman aged 50 to 65 in good health and CMV-seropositive. Both conserved end residues are trimmed from each CDR3. Fields, in order: V gene, CDR3 protein.

v_gene: TRBV5-1; CDR3aa: ASSLGPQAPDEKLF
v_gene: TRBV2; CDR3aa: ASSDGRAWTEAF
v_gene: TRBV5-1; CDR3aa: ASSPYYNEQF
v_gene: TRBV19; CDR3aa: ASSTLLEGTYGYT
v_gene: TRBV5-1; CDR3aa: ASSQNRDSNTEAF
v_gene: TRBV30; CDR3aa: AWSAHMDTQY
v_gene: TRBV30; CDR3aa: AWSVPGGPRPYGYT
v_gene: TRBV6-1; CDR3aa: ASSFVAGGGGYT
v_gene: TRBV5-1; CDR3aa: ASSSAGAISTDTQY
v_gene: TRBV6-5; CDR3aa: ASSPSGGTYEQY
v_gene: TRBV5-1; CDR3aa: ASSLRENTEAF
v_gene: TRBV28; CDR3aa: AGGERDREYEQY
v_gene: TRBV7-2; CDR3aa: ASSGGTDYSPLH
v_gene: TRBV10-3; CDR3aa: AMGRGGTNTEAF
v_gene: TRBV29-1; CDR3aa: SVDGLADNEQF
v_gene: TRBV13; CDR3aa: ASSKDRGLKEQF
v_gene: TRBV5-1; CDR3aa: ASSFGYSSTDTQY
v_gene: TRBV4-2; CDR3aa: ASSQELGPHSGNTIY
v_gene: TRBV7-9; CDR3aa: ASSVGATEAF
v_gene: TRBV7-8; CDR3aa: ASRSDGGAGIYNEQF
v_gene: TRBV7-9; CDR3aa: ASSPRTGGEIGYGYT
v_gene: TRBV4-1; CDR3aa: ASSQDRTSGYEQY
v_gene: TRBV30; CDR3aa: AWNQGYNEQF
v_gene: TRBV21-1; CDR3aa: ASTTGTGCSNTGELF
v_gene: TRBV2; CDR3aa: ASSDPKGAVPSSAKNIQY
v_gene: TRBV6-1; CDR3aa: ASSEATRGYEKLF
v_gene: TRBV7-9; CDR3aa: ASSLAGLAGAAVYEQY
v_gene: TRBV5-1; CDR3aa: ASSPSLGTDSYEQY
v_gene: TRBV27; CDR3aa: ASSPDRVYGYT
v_gene: TRBV11-2; CDR3aa: ASSLGYRGSADTQY
v_gene: TRBV15; CDR3aa: ATSRGQTDQETQY
v_gene: TRBV28; CDR3aa: ASYTGIGYT
v_gene: TRBV5-1; CDR3aa: ASSGGTPRSGNTIY
v_gene: TRBV6-5; CDR3aa: ASSRVSYNSPLH
v_gene: TRBV27; CDR3aa: ASSSYRVNYGYT
v_gene: TRBV5-6; CDR3aa: ASSYRDIDQPQH
v_gene: TRBV30; CDR3aa: AWRHTGRTEAF
v_gene: TRBV7-9; CDR3aa: ASSTYPSVGISGNTIY
v_gene: TRBV15; CDR3aa: ATSKTGRPYEQY
v_gene: TRBV5-5; CDR3aa: ASSPTGTDEKLF
v_gene: TRBV5-6; CDR3aa: ASSLYSPGSNQPQH
v_gene: TRBV19; CDR3aa: ASNPRGSGANVLT
v_gene: TRBV2; CDR3aa: ASSPQGSYEQY
v_gene: TRBV7-6; CDR3aa: ASSSTSGDTDTQY
v_gene: TRBV5-4; CDR3aa: ASSHDLGGPTDTQY
v_gene: TRBV7-2; CDR3aa: ASSLGPDSPYGYT
v_gene: TRBV6-1; CDR3aa: ASSVGGGPVTDTQY
v_gene: TRBV6-1; CDR3aa: ASGGKGSIYGYT
v_gene: TRBV30; CDR3aa: AWRLRGQVDNSPLH
v_gene: TRBV4-3; CDR3aa: ASSQDGPYGYT
v_gene: TRBV18; CDR3aa: ASSPGQVIFEAF
v_gene: TRBV2; CDR3aa: ASSEGVANYGYT
v_gene: TRBV5-1; CDR3aa: ASSRTGTGELF
v_gene: TRBV6-1; CDR3aa: ASSDGVGSYEQY
v_gene: TRBV29-1; CDR3aa: SVEDSDRGYGYT